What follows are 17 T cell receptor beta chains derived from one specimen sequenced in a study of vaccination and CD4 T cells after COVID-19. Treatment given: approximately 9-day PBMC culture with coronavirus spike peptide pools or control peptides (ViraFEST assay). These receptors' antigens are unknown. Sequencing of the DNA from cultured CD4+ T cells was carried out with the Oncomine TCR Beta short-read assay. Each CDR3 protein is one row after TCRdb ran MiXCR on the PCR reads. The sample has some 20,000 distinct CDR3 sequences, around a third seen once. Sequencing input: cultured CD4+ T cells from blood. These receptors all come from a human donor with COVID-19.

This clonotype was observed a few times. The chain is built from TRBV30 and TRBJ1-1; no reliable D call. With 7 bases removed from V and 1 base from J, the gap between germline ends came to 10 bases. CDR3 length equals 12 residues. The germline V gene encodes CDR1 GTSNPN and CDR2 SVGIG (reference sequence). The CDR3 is CAYEGENTEAFF. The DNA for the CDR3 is TGTGCCTATGAGGGTGAGAACACTGAAGCTTTCTTT.

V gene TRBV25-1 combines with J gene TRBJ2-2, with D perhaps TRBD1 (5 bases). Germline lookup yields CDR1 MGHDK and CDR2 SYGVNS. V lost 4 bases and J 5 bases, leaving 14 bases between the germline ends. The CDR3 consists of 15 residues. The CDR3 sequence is CASSASDSRTGELFF. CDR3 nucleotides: TGTGCCAGCAGTGCTTCAGACAGTCGGACCGGGGAGCTGTTTTTT. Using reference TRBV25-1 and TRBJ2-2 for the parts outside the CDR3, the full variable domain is EADIYQTPRYLVIGTGKKITLECSQTMGHDKMYWYQQDPGMELHLIHYSYGVNSTEKGDLSSESTVSRIRTEHFPLTLESARPSHTSQYLCASSASDSRTGELFFGEGSRLTVL.

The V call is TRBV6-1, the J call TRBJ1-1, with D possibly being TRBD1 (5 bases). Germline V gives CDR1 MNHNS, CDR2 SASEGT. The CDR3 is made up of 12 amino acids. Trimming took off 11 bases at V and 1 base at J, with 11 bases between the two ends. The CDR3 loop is CAVAGRNTEAFF. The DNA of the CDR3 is TGTGCCGTCGCAGGGCGGAACACTGAAGCTTTCTTT.

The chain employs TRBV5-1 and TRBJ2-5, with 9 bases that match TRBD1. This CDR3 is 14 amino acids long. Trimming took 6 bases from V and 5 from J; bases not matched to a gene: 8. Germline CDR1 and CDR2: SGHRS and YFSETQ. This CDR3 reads CASTPGTGHETQYF. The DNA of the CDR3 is TGCGCCAGCACCCCAGGGACAGGGCACGAGACCCAGTACTTC.

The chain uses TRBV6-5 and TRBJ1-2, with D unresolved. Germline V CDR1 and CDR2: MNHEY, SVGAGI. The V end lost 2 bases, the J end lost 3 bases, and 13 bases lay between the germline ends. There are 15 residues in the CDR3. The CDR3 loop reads CASSYQGTQDYGYTF. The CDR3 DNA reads TGTGCCAGCAGTTACCAAGGCACCCAGGACTATGGCTACACCTTC.

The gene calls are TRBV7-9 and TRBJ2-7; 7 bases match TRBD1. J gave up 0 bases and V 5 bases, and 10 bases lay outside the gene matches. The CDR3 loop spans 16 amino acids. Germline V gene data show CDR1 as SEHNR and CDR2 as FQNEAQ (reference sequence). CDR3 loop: CASSPRQGDSSYEQYF. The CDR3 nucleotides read TGTGCCAGCAGCCCCCGACAGGGTGACTCCTCCTACGAGCAGTACTTC.

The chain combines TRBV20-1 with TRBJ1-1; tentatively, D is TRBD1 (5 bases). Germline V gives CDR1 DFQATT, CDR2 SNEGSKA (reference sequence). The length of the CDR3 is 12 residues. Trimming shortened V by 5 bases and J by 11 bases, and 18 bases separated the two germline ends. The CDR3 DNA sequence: TGCAGTGCTGGATCCCCTGGGACGTGGGCTTTCTTT. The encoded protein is CSAGSPGTWAFF.

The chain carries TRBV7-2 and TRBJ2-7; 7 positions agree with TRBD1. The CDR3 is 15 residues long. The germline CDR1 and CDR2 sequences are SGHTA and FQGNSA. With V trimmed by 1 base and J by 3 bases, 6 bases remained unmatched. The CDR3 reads CASSLVSAGGYEQYF. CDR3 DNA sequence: TGTGCCAGCAGCTTAGTTTCCGCAGGGGGCTACGAGCAGTACTTC.

CDR3 in amino acids: CASSPTHGMRGGSEQFF. Here the CDR3 DNA reads TGTGCCAGCAGCCCCACTCACGGGATGCGGGGGGGCAGTGAGCAGTTCTTC. The chain combines TRBV12-3 or TRBV12-4 with TRBJ2-1; TRBD2 aligns across 9 bases. CDR3 length equals 17 residues. V gave up 6 bases and J gave up 9 bases; unmatched junction bases: 18.

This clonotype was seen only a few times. This chain's CDR3 is CASSQDGRGDTQYF. CDR3 DNA sequence: TGCGCCAGCAGCCAAGACGGCAGGGGAGATACGCAGTATTTT. This rearrangement joins TRBV4-3 to TRBJ2-3; the D gene is possibly TRBD1 (6 bases). V shed 0 bases and J shed 5 bases, with 9 bases lying between them. The CDR3 has 14 residues. Germline V gene lookup returns CDR1 LGHNA and CDR2 YSLEER.

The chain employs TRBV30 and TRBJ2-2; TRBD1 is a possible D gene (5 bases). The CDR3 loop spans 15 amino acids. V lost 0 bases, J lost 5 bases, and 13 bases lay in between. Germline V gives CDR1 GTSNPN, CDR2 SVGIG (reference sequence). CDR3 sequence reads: CAWSVFQGRTGELFF. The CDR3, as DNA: TGTGCCTGGAGTGTATTTCAGGGTAGGACCGGGGAGCTGTTTTTT.

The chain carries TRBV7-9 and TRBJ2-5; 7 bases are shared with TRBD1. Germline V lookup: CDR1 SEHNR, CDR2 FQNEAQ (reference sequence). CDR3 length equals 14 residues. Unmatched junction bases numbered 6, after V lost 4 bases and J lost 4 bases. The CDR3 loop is CASSSFGTAETQYF. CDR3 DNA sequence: TGTGCCAGCAGCTCCTTCGGGACAGCAGAGACCCAGTACTTC.

The CDR3 region is CASSERKGGSSPLHF. In DNA, the CDR3 is TGTGCCAGCAGTGAGAGGAAGGGGGGTAGTTCACCCCTCCACTTT. The rearrangement joins TRBV25-1 to TRBJ1-6; D perhaps matches TRBD1 (6 bases). Germline V gene data show CDR1 as MGHDK and CDR2 as SYGVNS. Trimming stripped 3 bases from V and 9 bases from J, with 15 bases between. The CDR3 contains 15 residues.

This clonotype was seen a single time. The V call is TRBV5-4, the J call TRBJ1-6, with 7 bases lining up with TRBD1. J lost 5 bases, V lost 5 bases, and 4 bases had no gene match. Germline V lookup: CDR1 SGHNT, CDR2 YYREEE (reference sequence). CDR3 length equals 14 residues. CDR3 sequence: CASRRGQNNSPLHF. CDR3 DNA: TGTGCCAGCAGGAGGGGACAGAATAATTCACCCCTCCACTTT.

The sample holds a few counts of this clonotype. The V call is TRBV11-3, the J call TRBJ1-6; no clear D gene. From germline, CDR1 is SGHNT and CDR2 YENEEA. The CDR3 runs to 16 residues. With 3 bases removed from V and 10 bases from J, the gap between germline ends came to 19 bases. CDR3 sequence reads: CASSFFLGQRPSPLHF. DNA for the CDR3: TGTGCCAGCAGCTTTTTCTTGGGTCAGAGGCCCTCACCCCTCCACTTT.

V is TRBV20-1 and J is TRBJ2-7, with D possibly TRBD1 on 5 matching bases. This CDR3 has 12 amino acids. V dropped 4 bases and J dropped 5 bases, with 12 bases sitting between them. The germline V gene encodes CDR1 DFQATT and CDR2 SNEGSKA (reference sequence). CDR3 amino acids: CSATGFRDEQYF. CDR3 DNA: TGCAGTGCTACAGGGTTTAGGGACGAGCAGTACTTC.

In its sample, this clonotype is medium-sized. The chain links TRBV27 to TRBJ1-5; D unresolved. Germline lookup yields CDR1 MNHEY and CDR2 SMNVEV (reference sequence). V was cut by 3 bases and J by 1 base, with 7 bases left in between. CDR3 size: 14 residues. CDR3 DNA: TGTGCCAGCAGTTTCTTTTCGAGCAATCAGCCCCAGCATTTT. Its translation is CASSFFSSNQPQHF.